The next 10 T cell receptor beta chains were all read from a single sample in a study of blood T cell repertoires in COVID-19. TCRdb's table, derived via immunoSEQ multiplex PCR, lists solely in-frame clones and lacks some. The sample contains about 270,000 clones, approximately 86% of which appear only once. Sequencing used peripheral blood. These receptors all come from a man aged 35 to 55 who had recovered from COVID-19.

The chain carries TRBV7-9 and TRBJ1-3; 9 bases match TRBD1. The germline V gene encodes CDR1 SEHNR and CDR2 FQNEAQ (reference sequence). V shed 5 bases and J 0 bases; nucleotides not matched to a gene: 14. This CDR3 region has 19 residues. The CDR3: CASSHPRGQGLNSGNTIYF. CDR3 nucleotide sequence: TGTGCCAGCAGCCATCCTAGGGGACAGGGCCTCAACTCTGGAAACACCATATATTTT.

J is TRBJ2-2 and V is TRBV9, with 13 bases identical to TRBD2. V lost 6 bases and J lost 8; bases outside the gene matches: 22. Germline V lookup: CDR1 SGDLS, CDR2 YYNGEE. The CDR3 is 20 residues long. The CDR3 loop is CASTGLLAGGPKKKRGELFF. The CDR3 DNA reads TGTGCCAGCACCGGTCTACTAGCGGGAGGGCCTAAGAAGAAGAGGGGGGAGCTGTTTTTT.

The V and J genes are TRBV7-3 and TRBJ2-1; D gene ambiguous. CDR1 SGHTA and CDR2 FQGTGA come from the germline V gene. CDR3 length: 15 residues. The V gene lost 1 base and the J gene lost 2 bases, with 9 bases spanning the gap. The CDR3 loop is CASSLNRYTYNEQFF. The CDR3 DNA reads as TGTGCCAGCAGCTTAAACAGATATACCTACAATGAGCAGTTCTTC.

The chain links TRBV4-1 to TRBJ1-5; D not certain. Trimming left V 3 bases short and J 4 bases short, with 13 bases between. The germline V gene encodes CDR1 MGHRA and CDR2 YSYEKL. The CDR3 covers 15 residues. The CDR3 coding sequence is TGCGCCAGCAGCCACTCGGGTGGCCCAAATCAGCCCCAGCATTTT. Its translation: CASSHSGGPNQPQHF.

The V and J genes are TRBV7-8 and TRBJ2-7; no clear D gene. The CDR3 is made up of 14 amino acids. Between the trimmed V and J ends, which lost 5 bases and 2 bases, there was a span of 13 bases. The germline gives CDR1 SGHVS, CDR2 FQNEAQ. CDR3 loop: CASSGLGPTYEQYF. CDR3 bases: TGTGCCAGCAGCGGCCTTGGGCCCACCTACGAGCAGTACTTC. The full variable domain, its missing parts supplied by reference TRBV7-8 and TRBJ2-7, is GAGVSQSPRYKVAKRGQDVALRCDPISGHVSLFWYQQALGQGPEFLTYFQNEAQLDKSGLPSDRFFAERPEGSVSTLKIQRTQQEDSAVYLCASSGLGPTYEQYFGPGTRLTVT.

This sequence joins TRBV7-5 and TRBJ2-1; the DNA was not compared with TRBD2, the D call given in the table. TRBV7-5 is a pseudogene. CDR3 size: 21 residues. The DNA for the CDR3 is TGTGCCAGAAGCTTAGCGGGACTAGCGGGAGATCCCAACAAGGTAGCCAATGAGCAGTTCTTC. Translated: CARSLAGLAGDPNKVANEQFF.

The J gene is TRBJ2-1, the V gene TRBV11-2; 11 bases fit TRBD1. The germline V gene encodes CDR1 SGHAT and CDR2 FQNNGV. The CDR3 is 15 amino acids. The J segment lost 7 bases and the V segment lost 6 bases, leaving 8 bases of the junction unmatched. In DNA, the CDR3 is TGTGCCAGCAGACAGGACAGGGGGCTTCAGAATGAGCAGTTCTTC. This codes for CASRQDRGLQNEQFF.

This chain joins TRBV19 and TRBJ1-3; tentatively, D is TRBD1 (5 bases). V was pared by 2 bases and J by 1 base, with 15 bases between. CDR1 is LNHDA and CDR2 is SQIVND in the germline V gene (reference sequence). CDR3 length equals 17 residues. This CDR3 is CASSIKQVAGSGNTIYF. CDR3 coding DNA: TGTGCCAGTAGTATAAAACAGGTAGCTGGGTCTGGAAACACCATATATTTT.

The CDR3 is CATPGLAVKNTGELFF. CDR3 bases: TGTGCCACTCCGGGGCTAGCGGTTAAGAACACCGGGGAGCTGTTTTTT. The chain employs TRBV7-2 and TRBJ2-2, with TRBD2 identical over 7 bases. The CDR3 extends over 16 amino acids. V trimming: 10 bases; J trimming: 1 base; junction bases outside the gene matches: 12. Germline CDR1 and CDR2: SGHTA and FQGNSA.

This rearrangement joins TRBV6-5 to TRBJ1-5; 8 nucleotides agree with TRBD1. The J segment lost 6 bases and the V segment lost 6 bases, leaving 7 bases of the junction unmatched. Germline values: CDR1 MNHEY, CDR2 SVGAGI. The CDR3 is made up of 14 amino acids. The CDR3 bases are TGTGCCAGCAGCGCGGACAGGGTCTTTCAGCCCCAGCATTTT. Protein product: CASSADRVFQPQHF.